This TCR beta chain was sequenced in a study of blood T cell repertoires in COVID-19. Overall study context: The United States, Italy and Spain provided the acute and convalescent COVID-19 samples. PBMCs, B-cell-depleted T cells, or T cells were the source of the cDNA or gDNA that made up the material.

This CDR3 is built from 17 residues. Germline loops: CDR1 MDHEN, CDR2 SYDVKM. V was clipped by 5 bases and J by 2 bases, with 16 bases between them. Per the original methods: From reference gene primer amplification, estimates of nucleated cell counts were derived. TCRdb's copy holds only in-frame clones and misses some; the assay was immunoSEQ multiplex PCR. Clone size and the V and J calls come from that table; the DNA yielded D and trimming. The repertoire has a few hundred thousand clones, 80% of them found once; the top ten carry 9.5% to 15%. The TCR comes from a human donor in a cohort sampled during active COVID-19. Sequencing was carried out using peripheral blood. V usage is TRBV28 and J usage is TRBJ2-6; possible D gene TRBD1, 6 bases. The CDR3: CASSPPTGLTGANVLTF. The CDR3 DNA is TGTGCCAGCAGTCCACCGACAGGCCTGACTGGGGCCAACGTCCTGACTTTC.